This T cell receptor beta chain was retrieved from a study of blood T cell repertoires in COVID-19. Study as a whole: Samples came from the United States, Italy and Spain, spanning acute and convalescent COVID-19. Nucleic acid was either cDNA or gDNA, and it came from T cells, B-cell-depleted T cells, or PBMCs.

In the original processing: It was from reference gene primer amplification that nucleated cell counts were estimated. Clones were read by immunoSEQ multiplex PCR, and TCRdb kept only the in-frame ones, dropping some. The DNA was the basis for D and trimming; V, J and clone size are from that table. The repertoire includes fewer than 300,000 clones, 82% of them detected once, and about 3% sits in the top ten. V dropped 5 bases and J dropped 7; count of bases not matched to a gene: 16. CDR1 is MDHEN, CDR2 SYDVKM, per germline. The CDR3 is made up of 17 amino acids. The V gene is TRBV28, the J gene TRBJ1-5; 8 bases are shared with TRBD1. This TCR derives from a woman younger than 35 with acute or convalescent COVID-19. Sequenced material: peripheral blood. In nucleotides, the CDR3 is TGTGCCAGCAGTATTCGCCTAACGGACAGGGTACGACAGCCCCAGCATTTT. It yields the protein CASSIRLTDRVRQPQHF.